The 21 T cell receptor beta chains given below trace back to one sample, sequenced in a study of blood T cell repertoires in COVID-19. TCRdb's copy holds only in-frame clones and misses some; the assay was immunoSEQ multiplex PCR. Altogether around 79,000 clones are present, approximately 90% being singletons, with the ten largest covering approximately 15%. The sample comprised peripheral blood. These receptors came from an older man with active or convalescent COVID-19.

The chain combines TRBV12-3 or TRBV12-4 with TRBJ1-2; 8 bases match TRBD1. This CDR3 has 13 amino acids. V lost 7 bases, J lost 7 bases, and 8 bases stayed unmatched. The CDR3 is CASTTGGEGGYTF. DNA for the CDR3: TGTGCCAGCACTACAGGGGGAGAGGGTGGCTACACCTTC.

The rearrangement links TRBV30 to TRBJ1-6, with 9 bases identical to TRBD1. The V gene end was trimmed by 2 bases and the J gene end by 10 bases; junction bases not matched to a gene: 9. The CDR3 sequence is 15 residues long. Germline values: CDR1 GTSNPN, CDR2 SVGIG (reference sequence). CDR3 nucleotide sequence: TGTGCCTGGAGTCCCGGGACAGGGAACAGATCACCCCTCCACTTT. It codes for CAWSPGTGNRSPLHF.

The rearrangement joins TRBV28 to TRBJ1-5; D might be TRBD1 (6 bases). CDR3 size: 15 residues. V gave up 6 bases and J gave up 4 bases, with 16 bases separating them. The V gene's germline CDR1 is MDHEN and CDR2 SYDVKM. The chain's CDR3 is CASRGTGIGNQPQHF. In DNA form, the CDR3 reads TGTGCCAGCAGAGGTACAGGGATAGGAAATCAGCCCCAGCATTTT.

This rearrangement joins TRBV27 to TRBJ1-5; TRBD1 matches at 8 bases. The CDR3 contains 16 residues. Germline values: CDR1 MNHEY, CDR2 SMNVEV (reference sequence). Germline trimming cut 4 bases from V and 1 base from J; bases unmatched to any gene: 6. The CDR3 spells CASSSHDRGSNQPQHF. The CDR3 region has the DNA TGTGCCAGCAGTTCCCACGACAGGGGAAGCAATCAGCCCCAGCATTTT.

The genes are TRBV5-1 and TRBJ2-2, with TRBD2 identical over 9 bases. The V gene's germline CDR1 is SGHRS and CDR2 YFSETQ. The V segment lost 5 bases and the J segment 2 bases; nucleotides outside the gene matches: 1. CDR3 length: 14 residues. CDR3 bases: TGCGCCAGCAGGACTAGCGGTAACACCGGGGAGCTGTTTTTT. Protein product: CASRTSGNTGELFF.

The chain couples TRBV19 to TRBJ2-7; 12 positions match TRBD2. The CDR3 spans 18 residues. Germline V CDR1 and CDR2: LNHDA, SQIVND (reference sequence). J gave up 0 bases and V 7 bases, and 13 bases lay outside the gene matches. The CDR3 coding sequence is TGTGCCAGTACCAGTCTGGGACTAGCGGGCCCTATCTCCTACGAGCAGTACTTC. Amino acids: CASTSLGLAGPISYEQYF.

V and J are TRBV5-1 and TRBJ2-2; 9 nucleotides match TRBD2. The length of the CDR3 is 14 residues. The V and J ends lost 3 bases and 8 bases, in that order; junction bases with no gene match: 5. CDR1 SGHRS and CDR2 YFSETQ come from the germline V gene. CDR3 sequence reads: CASSSQRGAGELFF. DNA for the CDR3: TGCGCCAGCAGCTCCCAGCGGGGGGCGGGGGAGCTGTTTTTT.

The gene calls are TRBV6-7 and TRBJ2-3; 8 bases fit TRBD2. TRBV6-7 is marked as an open reading frame, function uncertain. CDR3 length equals 16 residues. The J segment lost 0 bases and the V segment lost 6 bases, leaving 8 bases of the junction unmatched. CDR3 residues: CASRDPSGPSTDTQYF. CDR3 DNA: TGTGCCAGCAGGGACCCTAGCGGGCCAAGCACAGATACGCAGTATTTT.

The chain has TRBV29-1 and TRBJ1-1; perhaps TRBD1 as D (5 bases). V was clipped by 4 bases and J by 0 bases, with 9 bases between them. This CDR3 has 13 amino acids. The V gene's germline CDR1 is SQVTM and CDR2 ANQGSEA. CDR3 region: CSVAQGLNTEAFF. In DNA, the CDR3 is TGCAGCGTTGCTCAGGGTTTGAACACTGAAGCTTTCTTT.

This clone was detected a few times. The J gene is TRBJ2-7, the V gene TRBV2, with 7 bases identical to TRBD1. Germline lookup yields CDR1 SNHLY and CDR2 FYNNEI. The CDR3 is 14 amino acids. Trimming took 7 bases from V and 0 from J; bases not matched to a gene: 6. CDR3 nucleotide sequence: TGTGCCAGCACCCACAGGGGAGCCTCCTACGAGCAGTACTTC. Translated, it gives CASTHRGASYEQYF. The variable domain in full, completed from reference TRBV2 and TRBJ2-7, reads EPEVTQTPSHQVTQMGQEVILRCVPISNHLYFYWYRQILGQKVEFLVSFYNNEISEKSEIFDDQFSVERPDGSNFTLKIRSTKLEDSAMYFCASTHRGASYEQYFGPGTRLTVT.

The chain uses TRBV7-3 and TRBJ2-2, with TRBD2 matching over 11 bases. The V segment lost 3 bases and the J segment 4 bases; nucleotides outside the gene matches: 10. The germline V gene encodes CDR1 SGHTA and CDR2 FQGTGA. The CDR3 length is 18 residues. The CDR3 nucleotides are TGTGCCAGCAGCTTCGGGCTAGCGGGAGGCCGGGGCACCGGGGAGCTGTTTTTT. Protein: CASSFGLAGGRGTGELFF.

This chain joins TRBV12-3 or TRBV12-4 and TRBJ1-1; 8 positions agree with TRBD1. With 5 bases clipped from V and 5 bases from J, the junction kept 4 bases outside the gene matches. The CDR3 spans 13 residues. The CDR3 region has the DNA TGTGCCAGCAGTCCAGGACAGGGAACTGAAGCTTTCTTT. Translation: CASSPGQGTEAFF.

V is TRBV10-3 and J is TRBJ2-1; 7 nucleotides agree with TRBD1. Per the germline V gene, CDR1 is ENHRY and CDR2 is SYGVKD. CDR3 length: 13 residues. The V segment lost 7 bases and the J segment 10 bases; nucleotides outside the gene matches: 10. Written as DNA, the CDR3 is TGTGCCATCACATCGGACAGGACCCCCGAGCAGTTCTTC. As protein: CAITSDRTPEQFF.

This clone occurred once. This chain's CDR3 is CASSLTGASVQETQYF. As DNA, the CDR3 is TGTGCCAGCAGCTTAACGGGCGCCAGTGTCCAAGAGACCCAGTACTTC. The gene calls are TRBV7-3 and TRBJ2-5; no clear D gene. CDR3 length: 16 residues. Germline V gene lookup returns CDR1 SGHTA and CDR2 FQGTGA. V was pared by 0 bases and J by 1 base, with 12 bases between.

V is TRBV28 and J is TRBJ2-7; 7 bases agree with TRBD1. Per the germline V gene, CDR1 is MDHEN and CDR2 is SYDVKM. Trimming cost V 6 bases and J 6 bases; bases outside gene matches: 5. This CDR3 has 12 amino acids. The CDR3 region has the DNA TGTGCCAGCAGCCGACAGGGTTTCGAGCAGTACTTC. This translates into CASSRQGFEQYF. Based on the CDR3 plus reference TRBV28 and TRBJ2-7, the full variable domain is DVKVTQSSRYLVKRTGEKVFLECVQDMDHENMFWYRQDPGLGLRLIYFSYDVKMKEKGDIPEGYSVSREKKERFSLILESASTNQTSMYLCASSRQGFEQYFGPGTRLTVT.

The chain recombines TRBV5-6 with TRBJ1-1; no clear D gene. V was pared by 3 bases and J by 3 bases, with 15 bases between. The CDR3 covers 15 residues. Germline V lookup: CDR1 SGHDT, CDR2 YYEEEE. The CDR3 DNA reads TGTGCCAGCAGCTCACCACGGAACAGCCACACTGAAGCTTTCTTT. This translates into CASSSPRNSHTEAFF.

The chain links TRBV12-3 or TRBV12-4 to TRBJ1-1; no reliable D call. V lost 3 bases and J 5 bases, leaving 4 bases between the germline ends. The CDR3 spans 11 residues. The CDR3: CASSLRTEAFF. The CDR3 nucleotides are TGTGCCAGCAGTTTGAGGACTGAAGCTTTCTTT.

V usage is TRBV6-5 and J usage is TRBJ2-1; TRBD2 aligns across 9 bases. The CDR3 consists of 14 residues. Unmatched junction bases numbered 2, after V lost 5 bases and J lost 3 bases. Germline loops: CDR1 MNHEY, CDR2 SVGAGI. The CDR3 region has the DNA TGTGCCAGCAGTCTAGCGGGACTCTACAATGAGCAGTTCTTC. Protein sequence: CASSLAGLYNEQFF.

The chain has TRBV6-4 and TRBJ1-1; D gene uncertain. CDR3 size: 13 residues. Looked up from germline, CDR1 is MRHNA and CDR2 is SNTAGT. V lost 3 bases, J lost 0 bases, and 5 bases lay in between. This chain's CDR3 is CASSEYMNTEAFF. The CDR3 nucleotides are TGTGCCAGCAGTGAATACATGAACACTGAAGCTTTCTTT.

The chain has TRBV19 and TRBJ2-4; D call uncertain. Per germline, CDR1 LNHDA and CDR2 SQIVND (reference sequence). CDR3 size: 14 residues. V was cut by 5 bases and J by 4 bases, with 12 bases left in between. The CDR3 region is CASSQPGDKNIQYF. The CDR3 DNA follows: TGTGCCAGTAGTCAGCCGGGTGATAAAAACATTCAGTACTTC.

The chain employs TRBV11-2 and TRBJ2-1, with a possible D match to TRBD2 (6 bases). V was shortened by 0 bases and J by 6 bases, with 9 bases between the two germline ends. Per the germline V gene, CDR1 is SGHAT and CDR2 is FQNNGV. CDR3 length: 14 residues. CDR3 nucleotide sequence: TGTGCCAGCAGCTTAGAGGGTAGCGGCAATGAGCAGTTCTTC. It translates to CASSLEGSGNEQFF.